This TCR beta chain was profiled in a study of cytomegalovirus exposure and HLA in healthy donors. Details on this clone: The antigen is not known.

Study results and limitations: For cytomegalovirus status, the classifier reportedly gave diagnoses with high specificity and sensitivity.

Some clones are missing from TCRdb's copy, which holds only in-frame ones; the method was immunoSEQ multiplex PCR. The data contain about 140,000 clones, about 91% of them singletons. Germline CDR1 is GTSNPN and CDR2 is SVGIG (reference sequence). Between the trimmed V and J ends, which lost 2 bases and 2 bases, there was a span of 7 bases. The CDR3 runs to 13 residues. The sample taken for sequencing was PBMCs. This chain connects TRBV30 to TRBJ1-5, with D perhaps matching TRBD1 (5 bases). The TCR sequence derives from a man between 18 and 29 years old in good health and CMV-seropositive. The CDR3, as DNA: TGTGCCTGGAGTTTACAGGGCAATCAGCCCCAGCATTTT. It specifies CAWSLQGNQPQHF. The full variable domain, its missing parts supplied by reference TRBV30 and TRBJ1-5, is SQTIHQWPATLVQPVGSPLSLECTVEGTSNPNLYWYRQAAGRGLQLLFYSVGIGQISSEVPQNLSASRPQDRQFILSSKKLLLSDSGFYLCAWSLQGNQPQHFGDGTRLSIL.